These 21 T cell receptor beta chains share one sample of origin, sequenced in a study of PD-1 blockade in classical Hodgkin lymphoma. After autologous stem cell transplantation all patients relapsed, and prior brentuximab vedotin exposure differed between cohorts. Using immunoSEQ multiplex PCR, the repertoire was profiled, and TCRdb retains in-frame clones only, with some absent. This sample has fewer than 25,000 clones; over 70% occur once, and the top ten carry about 7%. Material: peripheral blood mononuclear cells (PBMCs), obtained at baseline. The origin of the receptors is a human donor with classical Hodgkin lymphoma.

J is TRBJ1-1 and V is TRBV15; 7 nucleotides match TRBD1. The ends lost 2 bases at V and 4 bases at J; junction bases unmatched: 4. CDR3 length equals 14 residues. The germline gives CDR1 LNHNV, CDR2 YYDKDF (reference sequence). The CDR3 spells CATSRNRGSTEAFF. As DNA, the CDR3 is TGTGCCACCAGCAGAAACAGGGGATCCACTGAAGCTTTCTTT.

V usage is TRBV29-1 and J usage is TRBJ2-3, with D unclear. The germline CDR1 and CDR2 sequences are SQVTM and ANQGSEA. This CDR3 is 12 amino acids long. The germline V and J ends were trimmed by 7 bases and 0 bases, with 8 bases remaining between them. As DNA, the CDR3 is TGCAGCGCCCTCCCTAGCACAGATACGCAGTATTTT. Translated: CSALPSTDTQYF.

V and J are TRBV4-2 and TRBJ2-2; possible D gene TRBD2, 6 bases. This CDR3 is built from 20 residues. Germline CDR1 is LGHNA and CDR2 is YNFKEQ. The V end was cut by 0 bases, the J end by 1 base, with 21 bases between. CDR3: CASSQDSRGRPGRNTGELFF. The CDR3 coding sequence is TGTGCCAGCAGCCAAGATTCCCGGGGGAGGCCAGGAAGGAACACCGGGGAGCTGTTTTTT.

The chain has TRBV6-5 and TRBJ1-1; 7 bases agree with TRBD1. Germline CDR1 and CDR2: MNHEY and SVGAGI. The CDR3 length is 15 residues. Losses at the gene ends were 0 bases for V and 10 bases for J; bases not matched to a gene: 11. In DNA form, the CDR3 reads TGTGCCAGCAGTTACTCGGTTGGCCAGGGGGGTAGAGCTTTCTTT. As protein: CASSYSVGQGGRAFF.

The chain joins TRBV28 to TRBJ2-5; 11 bases line up with TRBD2. This CDR3 has 16 amino acids. V was clipped by 3 bases and J by 6 bases; unmatched bases: 9. Germline-derived CDR1 and CDR2 are MDHEN and SYDVKM. This CDR3 reads CASSFGPSGGSQTQYF. In DNA, the CDR3 is TGTGCCAGCAGTTTCGGGCCTAGCGGGGGGTCTCAGACCCAGTACTTC.

The chain combines TRBV6-1 with TRBJ2-5; the match to TRBD2 covers 8 bases. V dropped 6 bases and J dropped 4; count of bases not matched to a gene: 10. The length of the CDR3 is 15 residues. CDR1 is MNHNS and CDR2 is SASEGT in the germline V gene. The CDR3 bases are TGTGCCAGCAGCGCCACGGGGGGGCTAGTAGAGACCCAGTACTTC. Its translation: CASSATGGLVETQYF.

The chain links TRBV10-3 to TRBJ2-2; D possibly corresponds to TRBD1 (6 bases). The germline V gene has CDR1 ENHRY and CDR2 SYGVKD. There are 18 residues in the CDR3. V gave up 2 bases and J gave up 4 bases, with 20 bases separating them. The DNA of the CDR3 is TGTGCCATCAGTGAGGCCGTTGTTATGGGGGCATCCACCGGGGAGCTGTTTTTT. Amino acid sequence: CAISEAVVMGASTGELFF.

The J gene is TRBJ2-6, the V gene TRBV19; TRBD2 aligns across 12 bases. The CDR3 contains 17 residues. Per germline, CDR1 LNHDA and CDR2 SQIVND (reference sequence). V lost 6 bases to trimming and J lost 1 base; unmatched junction nucleotides: 4. CDR3 sequence (DNA): TGTGCCAGTAGGGAACTAGCGGGGGGATCTGGGGCCAACGTCCTGACTTTC. Its protein product is CASRELAGGSGANVLTF.

The chain recombines TRBV27 with TRBJ2-1; 7 bases align to TRBD1. Germline V gives CDR1 MNHEY, CDR2 SMNVEV (reference sequence). Unmatched junction bases numbered 8, after V lost 3 bases and J lost 12 bases. The CDR3 runs to 13 residues. The DNA of the CDR3 is TGTGCCAGCAGTTTTAAGAGGGGGCAGGGGCAGTTCTTC. Translating gives CASSFKRGQGQFF.

CDR3 sequence: CSVGVTGAGYTF. The CDR3 nucleotides are TGCAGCGTTGGCGTGACAGGGGCTGGCTACACCTTC. The chain carries TRBV29-1 and TRBJ1-2, with 8 nucleotides matching TRBD1. With V trimmed by 4 bases and J by 7 bases, 5 bases remained unmatched. This CDR3 contains 12 residues. Per the germline V gene, CDR1 is SQVTM and CDR2 is ANQGSEA.

V gene TRBV7-2 combines with J gene TRBJ1-6; a weak D match, TRBD1 (5 bases). V was cut by 5 bases and J by 14 bases, with 13 bases left in between. The CDR3 has 12 residues. Per the germline V gene, CDR1 is SGHTA and CDR2 is FQGNSA. CDR3 sequence: CASSNDQGSLHF. DNA of the CDR3: TGTGCCAGCAGCAACGACCAGGGTTCCCTCCACTTT.

The CDR3: CASSLGSRGGSYEQYF. The DNA for the CDR3 is TGTGCCAGCAGCTTGGGTTCCAGGGGTGGTAGCTACGAGCAGTACTTC. This chain links TRBV7-2 with TRBJ2-7; D is perhaps TRBD1 (6 bases). The germline V gene encodes CDR1 SGHTA and CDR2 FQGNSA. The CDR3 has 16 amino acids. The V end lost 3 bases, the J end lost 3 bases, and 18 bases lay between the germline ends. Drawing the rest from reference TRBV7-2 and TRBJ2-7, the complete variable domain is GAGVSQSPSNKVTEKGKDVELRCDPISGHTALYWYRQSLGQGLEFLIYFQGNSAPDKSGLPSDRFSAERTGGSVSTLTIQRTQQEDSAVYLCASSLGSRGGSYEQYFGPGTRLTVT.

The chain employs TRBV19 and TRBJ1-5; no reliable D call. The CDR3 is 13 residues long. Trimming pared 7 bases from V and 2 bases from J, leaving 9 bases between. Germline-derived CDR1 and CDR2 are LNHDA and SQIVND (reference sequence). CDR3 coding DNA: TGTGCCAGTACGGTCATGGGCAATCAGCCCCAGCATTTT. Translation gives CASTVMGNQPQHF.

The chain employs TRBV9 and TRBJ2-3, with 10 bases that match TRBD1. Germline V CDR1 and CDR2: SGDLS, YYNGEE. CDR3 size: 15 residues. The V segment lost 3 bases and the J segment 4 bases; nucleotides outside the gene matches: 5. The CDR3: CASSAGDRGPDTQYF. CDR3 sequence (DNA): TGTGCCAGCAGCGCCGGGGACAGGGGCCCAGATACGCAGTATTTT.

The chain combines TRBV15 with TRBJ2-3; a weak D match, TRBD1 (7 bases). The CDR3 covers 15 residues. Per germline, CDR1 LNHNV and CDR2 YYDKDF (reference sequence). Trimming took 1 base from V and 1 from J, leaving 9 bases between them. In nucleotides, the CDR3 is TGTGCCACCAGCAGAGTCAGGGGGGGCACAGATACGCAGTATTTT. As protein: CATSRVRGGTDTQYF.

This chain links TRBV9 with TRBJ2-1; 8 bases fit TRBD2. The CDR3 length is 16 residues. Germline CDR1 is SGDLS and CDR2 is YYNGEE. Trimming at V came to 0 bases and at J to 8 bases, leaving 10 bases not matched to a gene. The CDR3 nucleotides read TGTGCCAGCAGCGTAGACTCGGGGGGGAAATGGGATGAGCAGTTCTTC. It codes for CASSVDSGGKWDEQFF.

This chain links TRBV14 with TRBJ2-2; D unresolved. Trimming took 2 bases from V and 2 from J, leaving 12 bases between them. The germline gives CDR1 SGHDN, CDR2 FVKESK. The CDR3 is 16 amino acids. The CDR3 region is CASSQRTPLNTGELFF. The CDR3 region has the DNA TGTGCCAGCAGCCAAAGGACCCCTCTAAACACCGGGGAGCTGTTTTTT. Full variable domain (missing parts from reference TRBV14 and TRBJ2-2): EAGVTQFPSHSVIEKGQTVTLRCDPISGHDNLYWYRRVMGKEIKFLLHFVKESKQDESGMPNNRFLAERTGGTYSTLKVQPAELEDSGVYFCASSQRTPLNTGELFFGEGSRLTVL.

J is TRBJ2-7 and V is TRBV11-2, with TRBD1 identical over 12 bases. From germline, CDR1 is SGHAT and CDR2 FQNNGV. The CDR3 is 14 amino acids. V dropped 3 bases and J dropped 7; count of bases not matched to a gene: 4. CDR3 protein: CASSLGQGAGEQYF. The CDR3 DNA reads as TGTGCCAGCAGCTTGGGACAGGGGGCGGGGGAGCAGTACTTC.

The V call is TRBV19, the J call TRBJ1-2, with unresolved D. The germline V and J ends were trimmed by 3 bases and 0 bases, with 11 bases remaining between them. Germline CDR1 reads LNHDA; CDR2 reads SQIVND (reference sequence). The CDR3 extends over 15 amino acids. For the CDR3, the DNA is TGTGCCAGTAGTATTGGGGTACAGACTAACTATGGCTACACCTTC. The encoded protein is CASSIGVQTNYGYTF. The full variable domain, in which reference TRBV19 and TRBJ1-2 provide the parts outside the CDR3, is DGGITQSPKYLFRKEGQNVTLSCEQNLNHDAMYWYRQDPGQGLRLIYYSQIVNDFQKGDIAEGYSVSREKKESFPLTVTSAQKNPTAFYLCASSIGVQTNYGYTFGSGTRLTVV.

This rearrangement joins TRBV5-1 to TRBJ1-2, with 12 bases aligning to TRBD1. This CDR3 is 15 amino acids long. Germline trimming cut 4 bases from V and 2 bases from J; bases unmatched to any gene: 3. Per the germline V gene, CDR1 is SGHRS and CDR2 is YFSETQ. The CDR3 loop is CASSDGTGGNYGYTF. DNA of the CDR3: TGCGCCAGCAGCGACGGGACAGGGGGCAACTATGGCTACACCTTC.

This clone appeared a few times. The chain employs TRBV28 and TRBJ1-3, with no clear D. The CDR3 has 14 amino acids. Germline lookup yields CDR1 MDHEN and CDR2 SYDVKM. Deletions cut 2 bases from V and 0 bases from J, with 5 bases between. The CDR3 sequence: CASSLGFSGNTIYF. DNA for the CDR3: TGTGCCAGCAGTTTAGGGTTCTCTGGAAACACCATATATTTT.